The rows below give T cell receptor beta chains drawn from one sample of a study of T cell responses to AZD1222 COVID-19 vaccine. TCRdb keeps only in-frame clones here, not all; method: immunoSEQ multiplex PCR. The sample shows some 120,000 clones, over 85% of them seen only once. The sequences come from peripheral blood, collected on day 0 of AZD1222 vaccination. Receptor source: an adult in good health. Each CDR3 is given with its conserved first and last residue. The D gene is left open where the match is weak.

>TRBV28|TRBJ1-2|-|15
CASSFPADSLYGYTF
TGTGCCAGCAGTTTCCCCGCCGACAGCCTCTATGGCTACACCTTC
>TRBV28|TRBJ1-3|-|13
CASRGWAGNTIYF
TGTGCCAGCAGGGGTTGGGCCGGAAACACCATATATTTT
>TRBV9|TRBJ2-3|TRBD2|16
CASSVGRREGTDTQYF
TGTGCCAGCAGCGTAGGTCGGCGGGAGGGGACAGATACGCAGTATTTT
>TRBV6-5|TRBJ1-5|-|14
CATGTEDSNQPQHF
TGTGCCACCGGGACCGAAGACTCCAATCAGCCCCAGCATTTT
>TRBV7-2|TRBJ1-4|TRBD1|15
CASSPQTGRGEKLFF
TGTGCCAGCAGCCCCCAGACAGGGCGGGGTGAAAAACTGTTTTTT
>TRBV4-1|TRBJ2-3|TRBD2|17
CASSPEPLAGPTDTQYF
TGCGCCAGCAGCCCTGAACCGCTAGCGGGGCCCACAGATACGCAGTATTTT
>TRBV2|TRBJ2-7|-|14
CASSFQQGSYEQYF
TGTGCCAGCAGTTTCCAGCAGGGCTCCTACGAGCAGTACTTC
>TRBV4-1|TRBJ2-1|-|15
CASSPVGDGYNEQFF
TGCGCCAGCAGCCCAGTAGGGGATGGCTACAATGAGCAGTTCTTC
>TRBV29-1|TRBJ2-3|-|13
CSVEEFGADTQYF
TGCAGCGTTGAAGAATTTGGTGCAGATACGCAGTATTTT
>TRBV25-1|TRBJ2-3|-|14
CASSEYMGTDTQYF
TGTGCCAGCAGTGAATATATGGGCACAGATACGCAGTATTTT
>TRBV5-4|TRBJ1-3|TRBD1|16
CASSWGPGQAGNTIYF
TGTGCCAGCAGCTGGGGACCCGGACAGGCTGGAAACACCATATATTTT
>TRBV27|TRBJ2-3|-|15
CASSLLYRAGDTQYF
TGTGCCAGCAGTTTACTTTACCGGGCGGGGGATACGCAGTATTTT
>TRBV6-2/TRBV6-3|TRBJ1-1|-|12
CASSYGGTEAFF
TGTGCCAGCAGTTACGGGGGAACTGAAGCTTTCTTT
>TRBV20-1|TRBJ1-3|-|10
CSAMSNTIYF
TGCAGTGCTATGTCTAACACCATATATTTT
>TRBV6-5|TRBJ2-2|TRBD1|14
CASRPGQGSGELFF
TGTGCCAGCAGGCCGGGACAGGGGTCCGGGGAGCTGTTTTTT
>TRBV11-3|TRBJ2-2|TRBD1|14
CASSRDRSVGELFF
TGTGCCAGCAGCCGGGACAGGTCTGTTGGGGAGCTGTTTTTT
>TRBV28|TRBJ2-7|TRBD2|14
CASSKAGGSYEQYF
TGTGCCAGCAGCAAAGCGGGGGGCTCCTACGAGCAGTACTTC